What follows are 25 T cell receptor beta chains derived from one specimen sequenced in a study of cytomegalovirus exposure and HLA in healthy donors. With 60 Vbeta and 13 Jbeta primers, the PCR was carried out. The repertoire was sequenced with immunoSEQ multiplex PCR; TCRdb's copy has only in-frame clones and lacks some. The sample has 110,000 to 150,000 clones, approximately 78% seen once; the top ten hold roughly 3.2%. Sequenced input: PBMCs. The receptors originated from a man between 18 and 29 years old in good health and CMV-seropositive.

In this sample, this clone turned up a few times. The chain has TRBV28 and TRBJ1-4, with a tentative D call TRBD1 (5 bases). Germline V gene lookup returns CDR1 MDHEN and CDR2 SYDVKM. CDR3 length: 15 residues. Between the trimmed V and J ends, which lost 6 bases and 4 bases, there was a span of 15 bases. The CDR3 here is CASRGAGGGNEKLFF. The CDR3 bases are TGTGCCAGCAGAGGCGCTGGGGGGGGTAATGAAAAACTGTTTTTT.

In this sample, this clone turned up a few times. The rearrangement links TRBV2 to TRBJ1-1; D is uncertain. CDR3 length: 13 amino acids. The V and J ends lost 6 bases and 5 bases respectively, with 13 bases between them. Per the germline V gene, CDR1 is SNHLY and CDR2 is FYNNEI. The CDR3 sequence is CASRMDSGTEAFF. The CDR3 nucleotides are TGTGCCAGCAGGATGGACTCTGGAACTGAAGCTTTCTTT. Full variable domain (outside the CDR3, taken from reference TRBV2 and TRBJ1-1): EPEVTQTPSHQVTQMGQEVILRCVPISNHLYFYWYRQILGQKVEFLVSFYNNEISEKSEIFDDQFSVERPDGSNFTLKIRSTKLEDSAMYFCASRMDSGTEAFFGQGTRLTVV.

This chain links TRBV2 with TRBJ2-3, with a weak D call TRBD1 (6 bases). The CDR3 is 14 residues long. Looked up from germline, CDR1 is SNHLY and CDR2 is FYNNEI. The V end was cut by 3 bases, the J end by 2 bases, with 9 bases between. The CDR3 nucleotides read TGTGCCAGCAGTGATAACAGGGACACAGATACGCAGTATTTT. It is translated as CASSDNRDTDTQYF. Using reference TRBV2 and TRBJ2-3 for the parts outside the CDR3, the full variable domain is EPEVTQTPSHQVTQMGQEVILRCVPISNHLYFYWYRQILGQKVEFLVSFYNNEISEKSEIFDDQFSVERPDGSNFTLKIRSTKLEDSAMYFCASSDNRDTDTQYFGPGTRLTVL.

The chain has TRBV29-1 and TRBJ1-1, with D possibly being TRBD1 (6 bases). From germline, CDR1 is SQVTM and CDR2 ANQGSEA. The CDR3 is 12 amino acids. With 6 bases removed from V and 5 bases from J, the gap between germline ends came to 13 bases. In DNA form, the CDR3 reads TGCAGCGTCCGGGGCCAGGGGACTGAAGCTTTCTTT. Protein sequence: CSVRGQGTEAFF. Full variable domain (remainder filled in from reference TRBV29-1 and TRBJ1-1): SAVISQKPSRDICQRGTSLTIQCQVDSQVTMMFWYRQQPGQSLTLIATANQGSEATYESGFVIDKFPISRPNLTFSTLTVSNMSPEDSSIYLCSVRGQGTEAFFGQGTRLTVV.

This chain links TRBV6-4 with TRBJ1-2; D is undetermined. V lost 5 bases and J 10 bases, leaving 11 bases between the germline ends. CDR3 length equals 11 residues. Germline CDR1 is MRHNA and CDR2 is SNTAGT. CDR3 coding DNA: TGTGCCAGCAGTACTACCGGCCACTACACCTTC. Translated, it gives CASSTTGHYTF.

V and J are TRBV6-5 and TRBJ2-3; TRBD2 is a possible D gene (6 bases). The CDR3 extends over 15 amino acids. In germline, CDR1 is MNHEY, CDR2 SVGAGI. Trimming took 0 bases from V and 6 from J, leaving 13 bases between them. The chain's CDR3 is CASSYSITGGDTQYF. CDR3 nucleotide sequence: TGTGCCAGCAGTTACTCAATAACTGGGGGGGATACGCAGTATTTT.

V gene TRBV7-2 combines with J gene TRBJ1-2, with 7 bases lining up with TRBD1. The V segment lost 6 bases and the J segment 6 bases; nucleotides outside the gene matches: 4. CDR1 is SGHTA and CDR2 is FQGNSA in the germline V gene. This CDR3 comprises 12 residues. In DNA, the CDR3 is TGTGCCAGCAGTCCCGACAGGGATGGCTACACCTTC. Protein product: CASSPDRDGYTF.

The sample holds a few counts of this clone. The CDR3 region has the DNA TGTGCCAGCAGTGAGCAGTACGAGCAGTACTTC. It yields the protein CASSEQYEQYF. The V and J genes are TRBV2 and TRBJ2-7; D not resolved. This CDR3 is 11 amino acids long. V was cut by 3 bases and J by 4 bases, with 4 bases left in between. Per germline, CDR1 SNHLY and CDR2 FYNNEI.

This rearrangement joins TRBV29-1 to TRBJ1-2; TRBD1 matches 8 bases. Germline lookup yields CDR1 SQVTM and CDR2 ANQGSEA. J gave up 3 bases and V 3 bases, and 6 bases lay outside the gene matches. This CDR3 spans 14 amino acids. This CDR3 reads CSVDWTGFDYGYTF. The CDR3 DNA reads TGCAGCGTTGATTGGACAGGGTTTGACTATGGCTACACCTTC.

This chain joins TRBV28 and TRBJ1-5; a possible D gene is TRBD1 (5 bases). Germline CDR1 MDHEN, CDR2 SYDVKM. V was trimmed by 5 bases and J by 7 bases, leaving 15 bases between them. The CDR3 consists of 14 residues. CDR3 nucleotides: TGTGCCAGCAGTGAATCAGGGCCTGGGCAGCCCCAGCATTTT. It codes for CASSESGPGQPQHF.

CDR3 bases: TGCGCCAGCAGCGCCCCTAGCCCCCTCTTGGATACGCAGTATTTT. Protein sequence: CASSAPSPLLDTQYF. The chain recombines TRBV4-1 with TRBJ2-3; TRBD2 might be the D (5 bases). This CDR3 has 15 residues. V lost 5 bases to trimming and J lost 6 bases, with 18 bases between them. Germline CDR1 is MGHRA and CDR2 is YSYEKL.

The chain couples TRBV6-1 to TRBJ2-4; 8 bases match TRBD1. This CDR3 has 14 residues. V dropped 7 bases and J dropped 7; count of bases not matched to a gene: 9. Germline-derived CDR1 and CDR2 are MNHNS and SASEGT. Here the CDR3 reads CASNPGGAGNIQYF. CDR3 coding DNA: TGTGCCAGCAACCCAGGGGGCGCCGGGAACATTCAGTACTTC.

The rearrangement links TRBV4-1 to TRBJ1-1; the match to TRBD1 covers 7 bases. The CDR3 contains 15 residues. J lost 2 bases, V lost 3 bases, and 6 bases had no gene match. Looked up from germline, CDR1 is MGHRA and CDR2 is YSYEKL. CDR3 sequence reads: CASSQIDRANTEAFF. DNA of the CDR3: TGCGCCAGCAGCCAGATAGACAGGGCTAACACTGAAGCTTTCTTT.

V usage is TRBV6-5 and J usage is TRBJ1-2; D gene uncertain. The CDR3 spans 13 residues. Looked up from germline, CDR1 is MNHEY and CDR2 is SVGAGI. V was pared by 2 bases and J by 4 bases, with 8 bases between. The CDR3 protein is CASSYREGYGYTF. CDR3 in DNA: TGTGCCAGCAGTTACAGGGAGGGCTATGGCTACACCTTC.

This rearrangement joins TRBV4-1 to TRBJ2-1; 7 nucleotides match TRBD2. This CDR3 comprises 15 residues. The germline CDR1 and CDR2 sequences are MGHRA and YSYEKL. J gave up 11 bases and V 0 bases, and 10 bases lay outside the gene matches. The CDR3 loop reads CASSQDPQASGKQFF. The DNA of the CDR3 is TGCGCCAGCAGCCAAGATCCCCAGGCTAGCGGAAAGCAGTTCTTC.

This clone showed up just once. The rearrangement links TRBV5-8 to TRBJ2-6; 8 bases are shared with TRBD1. Germline CDR1 reads SGHTS; CDR2 reads YDEGEE. Trimming removed 5 bases from V and 2 bases from J; junction bases left unmatched: 12. The CDR3 is 18 residues long. The CDR3 DNA reads TGTGCCAGCAGAGGTTACAGGGGGGAGCATGCTGGGGCCAACGTCCTGACTTTC. Translating gives CASRGYRGEHAGANVLTF.

The chain is built from TRBV28 and TRBJ1-1, with D perhaps matching TRBD1 (6 bases). The CDR3 is 16 residues long. Trimming stripped 5 bases from V and 0 bases from J, with 16 bases between. Germline loops: CDR1 MDHEN, CDR2 SYDVKM. Here the CDR3 DNA reads TGTGCCAGCAGTCTTGGACAGAACTTAATGAACACTGAAGCTTTCTTT. Its protein is CASSLGQNLMNTEAFF.

The chain has TRBV11-2 and TRBJ1-1, with 7 bases identical to TRBD1. Trimming removed 7 bases from V and 11 bases from J; junction bases left unmatched: 10. Germline V CDR1 and CDR2: SGHAT, FQNNGV. The CDR3 consists of 12 residues. The CDR3 coding sequence is TGTGCCAGCAAAGGCCAGGGGGTCGACGCTTTCTTT. Protein: CASKGQGVDAFF.

The sample holds one count of this clone. The V gene is TRBV5-4, the J gene TRBJ2-7; 7 positions match TRBD1. The CDR3 covers 15 residues. V dropped 5 bases and J dropped 4; count of bases not matched to a gene: 12. Germline-derived CDR1 and CDR2 are SGHNT and YYREEE (reference sequence). The CDR3 DNA reads as TGTGCCAGCAGTATTGATGGACAGGCGATTTACGAGCAGTACTTC. This encodes CASSIDGQAIYEQYF.

The rearrangement uses TRBV19 and TRBJ2-3; D is possibly TRBD1 (5 bases). The CDR3 loop spans 16 amino acids. Trimming stripped 6 bases from V and 0 bases from J, with 16 bases between. CDR1 and CDR2 from the germline V gene are LNHDA and SQIVND (reference sequence). The CDR3 nucleotides are TGTGCCAGTAGGGTGTCTGGGGCCATTAGCACAGATACGCAGTATTTT. Encoded protein: CASRVSGAISTDTQYF.

The count of this clone is one. V is TRBV15 and J is TRBJ1-1; no reliable D call. From germline, CDR1 is LNHNV and CDR2 YYDKDF (reference sequence). There are 14 residues in the CDR3. The germline V and J ends were trimmed by 0 bases and 3 bases, with 8 bases remaining between them. The CDR3 DNA is TGTGCCACCAGCAGAGATCTCGTCGACACTGAAGCTTTCTTT. It yields the protein CATSRDLVDTEAFF.

The V and J genes are TRBV13 and TRBJ1-1; D gene ambiguous. Trimming took off 6 bases at V and 0 bases at J, with 11 bases between the two ends. Germline V CDR1 and CDR2: PRHDT, FYEKMQ (reference sequence). CDR3 size: 14 residues. The CDR3 spells CASRSGGVNTEAFF. The CDR3 region has the DNA TGTGCCAGCAGAAGCGGTGGCGTGAACACTGAAGCTTTCTTT.

This clone was picked up a small number of times. The V gene is TRBV7-6, the J gene TRBJ2-7; TRBD1 matches at 7 bases. The ends lost 2 bases at V and 3 bases at J; junction bases unmatched: 4. CDR1 SGHVS and CDR2 FNYEAQ come from the germline V gene. This CDR3 comprises 14 residues. In DNA, the CDR3 is TGTGCCAGCAGCTTACCGGGACAGCACTACGAGCAGTACTTC. Its translation is CASSLPGQHYEQYF.

The chain combines TRBV28 with TRBJ1-1; D gene uncertain. The CDR3 runs to 14 residues. The ends were cut back, 7 bases at V and 0 bases at J, with 12 bases in the middle. Germline values: CDR1 MDHEN, CDR2 SYDVKM. The CDR3 DNA reads TGTGCCAGCACCCTAGATGGGTTGAACACTGAAGCTTTCTTT. Encoded protein: CASTLDGLNTEAFF.

The chain has TRBV18 and TRBJ2-7; the D gene is possibly TRBD1 (5 bases). V was trimmed by 0 bases and J by 4 bases, leaving 13 bases between them. CDR3 length: 15 amino acids. The V gene's germline CDR1 is KGHSH and CDR2 LQKENI. The CDR3 loop reads CASSPPQVRGYEQYF. DNA of the CDR3: TGTGCCAGCTCACCACCTCAGGTTAGGGGTTACGAGCAGTACTTC.